The text below deals with one T cell receptor beta chain. The data are from a study of blood T cell repertoires in COVID-19. Study as a whole: Samples of COVID-19 (acute and convalescent) were obtained from the United States, Italy and Spain. PBMCs, B-cell-depleted T cells, or T cells provided the cDNA or gDNA that made up the material.

CDR3 length: 14 amino acids. V was clipped by 4 bases and J by 7 bases; unmatched bases: 6. Germline CDR1 and CDR2: SGHNT and YYREEE (reference sequence). Original analysis: Quantification of nucleated cells was approximated via reference gene primer amplification. The protocol was immunoSEQ multiplex PCR, while the TCRdb copy is restricted to in-frame clones and leaves out a portion. That table is the source of V, J and clone size, and D and trimming were worked out from the DNA. There are around 220,000 clones in the sample; approximately 80% occur only once, and 4.5% to 5% lies in the top ten. This clonotype was sampled from an elderly woman with active or convalescent COVID-19. Source material: peripheral blood. The chain has TRBV5-4 and TRBJ1-4; 8 positions match TRBD1. CDR3 DNA sequence: TGTGCCAGCAGCCCAGGACAGGGTCGTGAAAAACTGTTTTTT. This encodes CASSPGQGREKLFF.